The 10 T cell receptor beta chains reported below all come from one sample, sequenced in a study of T cells in Graves' hyperthyroidism and ophthalmopathy. The CDR3 regions of TCR beta were amplified from RNA transcripts. HTBI primers were employed in a first-round RT-PCR of the TCR CDR3. TCRdb redid the calling of the multiplex PCR reads with MiXCR, one entry per CDR3 protein. This sample has approximately 490,000 distinct CDR3 sequences, with less than 25% found just once. Specimen: blood. All receptors come from a woman between 65 and 79 years old with Graves' ophthalmopathy.

This clonotype was detected many times. This chain connects TRBV28 to TRBJ1-5; 7 bases match TRBD1. The CDR3 extends over 14 amino acids. Germline assignment: CDR1 MDHEN and CDR2 SYDVKM. V trimming: 5 bases; J trimming: 4 bases; junction bases outside the gene matches: 5. CDR3 coding DNA: TGTGCCAGCAGTGTGGGACAGTTAAATCAGCCCCAGCATTTT. Its translation is CASSVGQLNQPQHF.

This clonotype was counted a few times. The chain recombines TRBV6-1 with TRBJ2-1; 8 positions agree with TRBD2. This CDR3 contains 15 residues. CDR1 is MNHNS, CDR2 SASEGT, per germline. Losses at the gene ends were 5 bases for V and 8 bases for J; bases not matched to a gene: 11. The DNA for the CDR3 is TGTGCCAGCAGTTCACCGGGACTAGGAGTTGATGAGCAGTTCTTC. Translated, it gives CASSSPGLGVDEQFF.

This clonotype was counted at least ten times. The chain uses TRBV5-1 and TRBJ1-2; D is uncertain. Germline CDR1 and CDR2: SGHRS and YFSETQ. Trimming left V 0 bases short and J 0 bases short, with 9 bases between. CDR3 size: 15 residues. CDR3: CASSLASGANYGYTF. In DNA form, the CDR3 reads TGCGCCAGCAGCTTGGCGTCGGGCGCTAACTATGGCTACACCTTC. Filled out from reference TRBV5-1 and TRBJ1-2, the complete variable domain reads KAGVTQTPRYLIKTRGQQVTLSCSPISGHRSVSWYQQTPGQGLQFLFEYFSETQRNKGNFPGRFSGRQFSNSRSEMNVSTLELGDSALYLCASSLASGANYGYTFGSGTRLTVV.

This chain connects TRBV5-6 to TRBJ2-1, with a possible D match to TRBD2 (5 bases). The CDR3 extends over 12 amino acids. Trimming cost V 1 base and J 9 bases, with 8 bases left between them. Germline lookup yields CDR1 SGHDT and CDR2 YYEEEE. The CDR3 is CASSLTRGEQFF. As DNA, the CDR3 is TGTGCCAGCAGCTTGACTCGGGGTGAGCAGTTCTTC. Variable domain in full (rest from reference TRBV5-6 and TRBJ2-1): DAGVTQSPTHLIKTRGQQVTLRCSPKSGHDTVSWYQQALGQGPQFIFQYYEEEERQRGNFPDRFSGHQFPNYSSELNVNALLLGDSALYLCASSLTRGEQFFGPGTRLTVL.

The rearrangement joins TRBV6-1 to TRBJ1-2; TRBD1 agrees at 8 bases. Per germline, CDR1 MNHNS and CDR2 SASEGT. J gave up 8 bases and V 5 bases, and 10 bases lay outside the gene matches. The CDR3 contains 14 residues. The DNA of the CDR3 is TGTGCCAGCAGTAACACACCGGGACAGGAGGGCTACACCTTC. Protein sequence: CASSNTPGQEGYTF.

CDR3 sequence: CASSELRVRETEAFF. The CDR3 DNA is TGTGCCAGCAGCGAACTAAGGGTAAGAGAGACTGAAGCTTTCTTT. The chain joins TRBV9 to TRBJ1-1; D not certain. The CDR3 sequence is 15 residues long. The germline V gene has CDR1 SGDLS and CDR2 YYNGEE. V was cut by 3 bases and J by 5 bases, with 17 bases left in between. Combining the CDR3 with reference TRBV9 and TRBJ1-1 gives the whole variable domain DSGVTQTPKHLITATGQRVTLRCSPRSGDLSVYWYQQSLDQGLQFLIQYYNGEERAKGNILERFSAQQFPDLHSELNLSSLELGDSALYFCASSELRVRETEAFFGQGTRLTVV.

Ten or more counts support this clonotype. This chain connects TRBV6-1 to TRBJ2-3; TRBD2 is a possible D gene (5 bases). CDR1 and CDR2 from the germline V gene are MNHNS and SASEGT. The CDR3 is 15 residues long. V dropped 4 bases and J dropped 0 bases, with 11 bases sitting between them. The DNA of the CDR3 is TGTGCCAGCAGTGTAGTCGGGGAGAGCACAGATACGCAGTATTTT. Protein: CASSVVGESTDTQYF.

The chain carries TRBV19 and TRBJ2-1; D gene unclear. This CDR3 has 15 amino acids. Germline loops: CDR1 LNHDA, CDR2 SQIVND (reference sequence). V was trimmed by 7 bases and J by 2 bases, leaving 15 bases between them. Written as DNA, the CDR3 is TGTGCCAGTACGGCCCAAGCGTCAGCCTACAATGAGCAGTTCTTC. The encoded protein is CASTAQASAYNEQFF.

This clonotype appeared a few times. This chain connects TRBV10-2 to TRBJ1-6; a weak D match, TRBD1 (6 bases). V was pared by 2 bases and J by 7 bases, with 9 bases between. CDR3 length: 14 amino acids. Germline CDR1 WSHSY, CDR2 SAAADI. The CDR3 DNA is TGCGCCAGCAGTGAGGGACAGCGGAATTCACCCCTCCACTTT. This encodes CASSEGQRNSPLHF.

This clonotype was detected ten times or more. The chain carries TRBV11-2 and TRBJ1-6; D is ambiguous. The germline gives CDR1 SGHAT, CDR2 FQNNGV. V shed 4 bases and J shed 10 bases, with 14 bases lying between them. This CDR3 contains 14 residues. The CDR3 DNA reads TGTGCCAGCAGCTCCGGGTCTAATTTGTCACCCCTCCACTTT. The encoded protein is CASSSGSNLSPLHF.